This T cell receptor beta chain was identified in a study of blood T cell repertoires in COVID-19. This CDR3 is 15 amino acids long. The germline V and J ends were trimmed by 3 bases and 4 bases, with 18 bases remaining between them. Germline V gene sequence: CDR1 GTSNPN, CDR2 SVGIG (reference sequence). TCRdb keeps only in-frame clones here, not all; method: immunoSEQ multiplex PCR. This table holds about 220,000 clones, approximately 78% found once. This clonotype was sampled from a woman in her 70s with COVID-19, enrolled during active disease. The chain uses TRBV30 and TRBJ1-2; no definite D call. Sample: peripheral blood. The CDR3 loop is CAWSYSSLVSYGYTF. DNA of the CDR3: TGTGCCTGGAGCTACTCCTCATTAGTAAGCTATGGCTACACCTTC. Looking up the rest from reference TRBV30 and TRBJ1-2 gives the full variable domain: SQTIHQWPATLVQPVGSPLSLECTVEGTSNPNLYWYRQAAGRGLQLLFYSVGIGQISSEVPQNLSASRPQDRQFILSSKKLLLSDSGFYLCAWSYSSLVSYGYTFGSGTRLTVV.